This T cell receptor beta chain was sequenced in a study of post-analysis software for immune sequencing data. Study-level information: Both relapsing-remitting and secondary progressive multiple sclerosis featured among the disease courses, as did progressive-relapsing multiple sclerosis. Overall study findings and caveats: Comparison with controls showed significantly lower normalized Chao1 diversity in multiple sclerosis patients. Controls showed lower frequencies than patients for several TRBV segments, and TRBV5-6, TRBV5-1 and TRBV20-1 were among these. Pronounced co-clustering by F measure was evident among identically batched samples.

The TCR beta cDNA libraries contained unique molecular identifiers. Input of about 0.85 to 10 million T cells yielded 450,000 to 550,000 cDNA molecules. TCRdb re-derived calls from the PCR reads in MiXCR, one entry per CDR3 protein. The repertoire consists of 750,000 to 950,000 distinct CDR3 sequences, with 53% occurring once and the leading ten covering 4.6%. Concerning this clonotype: Its matching antigen is unknown.

The germline gives CDR1 SGHVS, CDR2 FNYEAQ. V lost 4 bases, J lost 3 bases, and 5 bases lay in between. The CDR3 has 12 amino acids. The specimen was blood. The rearrangement joins TRBV7-6 to TRBJ2-3, with D uncertain. This TCR was sampled from a girl aged 10-17 years with multiple sclerosis. The DNA of the CDR3 is TGTGCCAGCAGCTCCATTACAGATACGCAGTATTTT. Its protein is CASSSITDTQYF.